The sequence of this T cell receptor beta chain was determined in a study of shared clonotypes between healthy human individuals. The repertoire was sequenced with immunoSEQ multiplex PCR; TCRdb's copy has only in-frame clones and lacks some. The repertoire holds about 980,000 clones, with roughly 72% as singletons. CDR1 and CDR2 (germline): SQVTM, ANQGSEA. This CDR3 has 12 amino acids. After removal of 4 bases from V and 7 bases from J, the junction contained 3 bases not matched to a gene. This TCR came from a man aged 18 to 29 in good health. Sample: memory CD4+ T cells sorted from blood. Described subset: CD45RA-negative fraction. The V and J genes are TRBV29-1 and TRBJ1-1, with TRBD1 identical over 10 bases. In nucleotides, the CDR3 is TGCAGCGTTGTCGGACAGGGGGTTGAAGCTTTCTTT. This translates into CSVVGQGVEAFF.